There are a few counts of the clone carrying this T cell receptor (beta chain). CDR3 length equals 15 residues. Germline CDR1 and CDR2: MNHNS and SASEGT. Trimming pared 1 base from V and 2 bases from J, leaving 12 bases between. Sequencing used immunoSEQ multiplex PCR; TCRdb keeps in-frame clones, though not all of them. The profile shows around 66,000 clones, around four fifths of them singletons. The source of the sample is a study of blood T cell repertoires in COVID-19. This sequence was found in a human donor in a cohort sampled during active COVID-19. This sequence joins TRBV6-1 and TRBJ2-7; D is possibly TRBD2 (6 bases). The sample taken for sequencing was peripheral blood. The CDR3 is CASSEELANPYEQYF. CDR3 nucleotides: TGTGCCAGCAGTGAAGAACTAGCAAATCCCTACGAGCAGTACTTC.